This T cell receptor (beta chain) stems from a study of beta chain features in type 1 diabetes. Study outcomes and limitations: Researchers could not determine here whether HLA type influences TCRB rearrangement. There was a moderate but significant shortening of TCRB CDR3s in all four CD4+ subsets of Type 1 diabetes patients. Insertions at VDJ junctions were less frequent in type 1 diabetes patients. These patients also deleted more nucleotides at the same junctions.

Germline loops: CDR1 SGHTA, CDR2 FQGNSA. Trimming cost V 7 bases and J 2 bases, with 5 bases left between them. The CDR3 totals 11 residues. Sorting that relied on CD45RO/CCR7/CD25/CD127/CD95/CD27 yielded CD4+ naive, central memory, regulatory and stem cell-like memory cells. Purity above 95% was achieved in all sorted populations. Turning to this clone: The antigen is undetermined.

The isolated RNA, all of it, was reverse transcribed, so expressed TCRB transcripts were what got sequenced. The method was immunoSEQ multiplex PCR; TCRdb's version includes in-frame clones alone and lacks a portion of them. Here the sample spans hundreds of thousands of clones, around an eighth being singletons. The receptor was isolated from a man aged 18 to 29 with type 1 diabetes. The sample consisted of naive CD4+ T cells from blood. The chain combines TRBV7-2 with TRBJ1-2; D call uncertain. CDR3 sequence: CASTQNYGYTF. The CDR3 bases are TGTGCCAGCACACAAAACTATGGCTACACCTTC.